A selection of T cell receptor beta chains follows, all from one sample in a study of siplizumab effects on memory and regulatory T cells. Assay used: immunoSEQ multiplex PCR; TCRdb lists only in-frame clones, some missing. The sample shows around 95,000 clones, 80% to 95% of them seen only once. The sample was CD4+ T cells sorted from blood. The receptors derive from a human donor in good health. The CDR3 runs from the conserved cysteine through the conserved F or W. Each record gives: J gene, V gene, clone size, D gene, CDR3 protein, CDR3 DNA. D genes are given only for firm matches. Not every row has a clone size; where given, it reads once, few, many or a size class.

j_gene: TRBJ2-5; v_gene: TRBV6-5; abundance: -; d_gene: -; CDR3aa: CASSYSGKQETQYF; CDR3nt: TGTGCCAGCAGTTACTCGGGCAAACAAGAGACCCAGTACTTC
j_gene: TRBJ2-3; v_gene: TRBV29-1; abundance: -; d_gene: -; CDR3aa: CSVEGSTDTQYF; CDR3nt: TGCAGCGTTGAAGGCAGCACAGATACGCAGTATTTT
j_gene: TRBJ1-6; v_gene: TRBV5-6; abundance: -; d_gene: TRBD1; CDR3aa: CASSLWGTGWEKNSPLHF; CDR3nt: TGTGCCAGCAGCTTGTGGGGGACAGGGTGGGAGAAAAATTCACCCCTCCACTTT
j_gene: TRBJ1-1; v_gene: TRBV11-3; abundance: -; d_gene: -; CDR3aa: CASSFAPSTEAFF; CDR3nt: TGTGCCAGCAGCTTTGCCCCGAGCACTGAAGCTTTCTTT
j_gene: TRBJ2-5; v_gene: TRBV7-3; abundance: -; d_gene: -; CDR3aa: CASSLIGGETQYF; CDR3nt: TGTGCCAGCAGCTTAATAGGAGGGGAGACCCAGTACTTC
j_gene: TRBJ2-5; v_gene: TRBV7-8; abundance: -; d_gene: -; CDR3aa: CASSVLRETQYF; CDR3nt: TGTGCCAGCAGCGTACTGAGGGAGACCCAGTACTTC
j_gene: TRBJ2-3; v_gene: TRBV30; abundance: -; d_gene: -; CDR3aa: CAWSNGYLSTDTQYF; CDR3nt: TGTGCCTGGAGCAACGGCTACCTTAGCACAGATACGCAGTATTTT
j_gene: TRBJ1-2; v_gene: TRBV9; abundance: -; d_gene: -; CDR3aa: CASSRERGYGYTF; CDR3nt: TGTGCCAGCAGCCGGGAGAGGGGATATGGCTACACCTTC
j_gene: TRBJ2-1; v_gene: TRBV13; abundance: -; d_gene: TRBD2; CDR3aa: CASSVVAGGPSNEQFF; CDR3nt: TGTGCCAGCAGCGTCGTAGCGGGGGGGCCCAGCAATGAGCAGTTCTTC
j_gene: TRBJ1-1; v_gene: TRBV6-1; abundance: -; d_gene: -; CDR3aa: CASSEKDNPAFF; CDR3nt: TGTGCCAGCAGTGAAAAGGACAATCCGGCTTTCTTT
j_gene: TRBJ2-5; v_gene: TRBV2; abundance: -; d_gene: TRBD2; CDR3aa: CASSEAAGGGIQETQYF; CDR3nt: TGTGCCAGCAGTGAAGCTGCCGGCGGGGGAATCCAAGAGACCCAGTACTTC
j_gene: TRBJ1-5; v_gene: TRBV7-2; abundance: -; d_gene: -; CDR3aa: CASSSRGGNQPQHF; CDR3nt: TGTGCCAGCAGCTCCAGAGGTGGCAATCAGCCCCAGCATTTT
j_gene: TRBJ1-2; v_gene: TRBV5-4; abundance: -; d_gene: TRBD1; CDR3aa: CASSFSGGRYTF; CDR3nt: TGTGCCAGCAGCTTTTCAGGGGGCAGGTACACCTTC
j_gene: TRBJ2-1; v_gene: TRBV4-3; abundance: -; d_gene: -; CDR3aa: CASSQDPGQGQFF; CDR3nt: TGCGCCAGCAGCCAAGATCCAGGCCAGGGGCAGTTCTTC
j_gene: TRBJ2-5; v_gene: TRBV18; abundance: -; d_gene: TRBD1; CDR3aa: CASSPPIGQGQETQYF; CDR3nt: TGTGCCAGCTCACCCCCCATCGGACAGGGCCAAGAGACCCAGTACTTC
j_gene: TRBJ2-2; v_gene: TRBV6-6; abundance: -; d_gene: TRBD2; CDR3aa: CASSLAGHTGELFF; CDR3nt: TGTGCCAGCAGCCTAGCGGGGCACACCGGGGAGCTGTTTTTT
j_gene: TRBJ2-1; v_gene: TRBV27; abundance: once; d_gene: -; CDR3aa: CASSLSTSFNEQFF; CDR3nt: TGTGCCAGCAGTTTATCAACTAGTTTCAATGAGCAGTTCTTC
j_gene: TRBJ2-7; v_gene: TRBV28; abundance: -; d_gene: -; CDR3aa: CASTPPDSPYEQYF; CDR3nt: TGTGCCAGCACCCCTCCGGACAGCCCCTACGAGCAGTACTTC
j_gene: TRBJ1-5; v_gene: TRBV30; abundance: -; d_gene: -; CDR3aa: CAWSVYGAFSNQPQHF; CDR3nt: TGTGCCTGGAGTGTATATGGTGCGTTTAGCAATCAGCCCCAGCATTTT
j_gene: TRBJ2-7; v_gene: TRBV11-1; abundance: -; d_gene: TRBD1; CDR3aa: CASSYERDRVYEQYF; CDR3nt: TGTGCCAGCAGCTATGAGCGGGACAGGGTCTACGAGCAGTACTTC
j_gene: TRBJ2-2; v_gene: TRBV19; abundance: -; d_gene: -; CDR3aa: CASSKGLLAGELFF; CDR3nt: TGTGCCAGTAGTAAAGGACTATTAGCCGGGGAGCTGTTTTTT
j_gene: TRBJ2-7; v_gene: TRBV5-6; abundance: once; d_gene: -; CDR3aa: CASSLVGDPGYEQYF; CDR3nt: TGTGCCAGCAGCTTGGTTGGGGACCCAGGTTACGAGCAGTACTTC
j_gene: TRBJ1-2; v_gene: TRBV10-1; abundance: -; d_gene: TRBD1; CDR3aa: CASSPTGENYGYTF; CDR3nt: TGCGCCAGCAGCCCGACAGGGGAAAACTATGGCTACACCTTC
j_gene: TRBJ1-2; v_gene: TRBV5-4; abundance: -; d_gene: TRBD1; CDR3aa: CASREDYGTGGYGYTF; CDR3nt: TGTGCCAGCAGGGAGGATTACGGGACAGGGGGATATGGCTACACCTTC
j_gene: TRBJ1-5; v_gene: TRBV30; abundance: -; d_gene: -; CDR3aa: CAWSGQGGQPQHF; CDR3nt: TGTGCCTGGAGTGGCCAGGGAGGACAGCCCCAGCATTTT
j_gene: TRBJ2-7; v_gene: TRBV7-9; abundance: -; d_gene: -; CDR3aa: CASSLQGSDEQYF; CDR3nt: TGTGCCAGCAGCTTGCAGGGGAGTGACGAGCAGTACTTC
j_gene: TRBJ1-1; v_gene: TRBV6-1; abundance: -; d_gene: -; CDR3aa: CASSEAAGAMNTEAFF; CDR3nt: TGTGCCAGCAGTGAGGCGGCAGGGGCCATGAACACTGAAGCTTTCTTT
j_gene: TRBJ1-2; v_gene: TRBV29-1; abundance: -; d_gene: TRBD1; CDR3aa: CSVDDRGKTNYGYTF; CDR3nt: TGCAGCGTAGACGACAGGGGGAAGACTAACTATGGCTACACCTTC
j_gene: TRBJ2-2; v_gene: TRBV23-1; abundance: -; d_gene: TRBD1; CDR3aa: CASSRSTGGWTGELFF; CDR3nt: TGCGCCAGCAGTCGGTCGACAGGGGGATGGACCGGGGAGCTGTTTTTT
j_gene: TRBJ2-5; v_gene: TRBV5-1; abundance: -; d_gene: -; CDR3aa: CASSLPAGETQYF; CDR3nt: TGCGCCAGCAGCTTGCCGGCGGGAGAGACCCAGTACTTC
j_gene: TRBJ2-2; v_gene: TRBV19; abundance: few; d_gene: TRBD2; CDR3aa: CASSRLAGGTGELFF; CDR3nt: TGTGCCAGTAGTCGGCTAGCGGGGGGGACCGGGGAGCTGTTTTTT
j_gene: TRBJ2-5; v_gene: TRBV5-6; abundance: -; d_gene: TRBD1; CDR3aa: CASSSWGQGDWETQYF; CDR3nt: TGTGCCAGCAGCTCCTGGGGGCAGGGGGATTGGGAGACCCAGTACTTC
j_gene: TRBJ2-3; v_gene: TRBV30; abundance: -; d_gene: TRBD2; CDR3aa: CAWKRGATDTQYF; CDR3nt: TGTGCCTGGAAGCGGGGGGCCACAGATACGCAGTATTTT
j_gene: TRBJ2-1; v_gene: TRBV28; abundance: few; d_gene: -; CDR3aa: CASSYPTGSGNEQFF; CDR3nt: TGTGCCAGCAGTTACCCGACAGGATCCGGGAATGAGCAGTTCTTC
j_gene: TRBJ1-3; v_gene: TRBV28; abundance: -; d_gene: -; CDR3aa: CASSGNTIYF; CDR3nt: TGTGCGAGCTCTGGAAACACCATATATTTT
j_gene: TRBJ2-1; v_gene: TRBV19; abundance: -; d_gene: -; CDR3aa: CASSTLATQGTNEQFF; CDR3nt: TGTGCCAGTAGTACTTTGGCCACACAAGGGACCAATGAGCAGTTCTTC
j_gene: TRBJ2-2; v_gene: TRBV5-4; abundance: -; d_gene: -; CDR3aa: CASTHTTGELFF; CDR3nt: TGTGCCAGCACCCACACTACCGGGGAGCTGTTTTTT
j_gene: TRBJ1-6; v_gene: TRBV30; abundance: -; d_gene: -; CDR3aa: CAWMYGINNSPLHF; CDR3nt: TGTGCCTGGATGTACGGGATAAATAATTCACCCCTCCACTTT
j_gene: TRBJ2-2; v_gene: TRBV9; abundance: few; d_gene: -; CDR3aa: CASSLRIGTNTGELFF; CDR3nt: TGTGCCAGCAGCCTAAGGATAGGGACGAACACCGGGGAGCTGTTTTTT
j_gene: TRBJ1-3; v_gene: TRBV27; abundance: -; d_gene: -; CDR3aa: CASSFFPGGKAPSGNTIYF; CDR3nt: TGTGCCAGCAGTTTCTTCCCCGGGGGGAAAGCTCCCTCTGGAAACACCATATATTTT
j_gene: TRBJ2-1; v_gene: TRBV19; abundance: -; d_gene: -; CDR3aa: CASSKGGGQFF; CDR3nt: TGTGCCAGTAGTAAGGGGGGTGGGCAGTTCTTC
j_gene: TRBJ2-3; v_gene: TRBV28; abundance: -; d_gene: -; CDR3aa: CASIIGGTATPDTQYF; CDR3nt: TGTGCCAGCATCATAGGAGGGACAGCGACACCAGATACGCAGTATTTT
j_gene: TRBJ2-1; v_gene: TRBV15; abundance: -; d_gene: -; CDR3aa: CATSRDRVGNEQFF; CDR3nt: TGTGCCACCAGCAGAGACAGGGTTGGCAATGAGCAGTTCTTC
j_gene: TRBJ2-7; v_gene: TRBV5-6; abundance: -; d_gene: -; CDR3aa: CASSRTPGPDDDEQYF; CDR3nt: TGTGCCAGCAGTCGCACCCCAGGGCCGGATGACGACGAGCAGTACTTC
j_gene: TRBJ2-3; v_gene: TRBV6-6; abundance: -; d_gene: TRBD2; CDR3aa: CASSYGGGDTTDTQYF; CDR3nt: TGTGCCAGCAGTTACGGGGGGGGTGATACCACAGATACGCAGTATTTT
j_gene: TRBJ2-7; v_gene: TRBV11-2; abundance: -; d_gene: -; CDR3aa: CASSLPGLHEQYF; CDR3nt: TGTGCCAGCAGCTTACCGGGACTCCACGAGCAGTACTTC
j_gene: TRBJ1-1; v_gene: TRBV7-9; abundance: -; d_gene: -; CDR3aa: CASSLSGTLNTEAFF; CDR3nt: TGTGCCAGCAGTTTATCCGGGACACTGAACACTGAAGCTTTCTTT
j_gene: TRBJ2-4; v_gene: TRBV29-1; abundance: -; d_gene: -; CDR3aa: CSVDSPKNIQYF; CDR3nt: TGCAGCGTGGACAGCCCCAAAAACATTCAGTACTTC
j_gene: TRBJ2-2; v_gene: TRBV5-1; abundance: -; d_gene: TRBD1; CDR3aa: CASSLVGQGGTGELFF; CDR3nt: TGCGCCAGCAGCTTGGTGGGACAGGGGGGCACCGGGGAGCTGTTTTTT
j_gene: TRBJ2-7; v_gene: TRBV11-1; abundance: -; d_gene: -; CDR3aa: CATQRGKSYEQYF; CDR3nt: TGTGCCACCCAAAGGGGCAAATCCTACGAGCAGTACTTC
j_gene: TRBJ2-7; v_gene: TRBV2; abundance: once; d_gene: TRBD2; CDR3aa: CASSEGLAGTYEQYF; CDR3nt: TGTGCCAGCAGTGAAGGGCTAGCGGGGACCTACGAGCAGTACTTC
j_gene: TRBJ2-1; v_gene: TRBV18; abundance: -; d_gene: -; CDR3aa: CASSLQGADYNEQFF; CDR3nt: TGTGCCAGCTCGCTACAGGGAGCAGATTACAATGAGCAGTTCTTC
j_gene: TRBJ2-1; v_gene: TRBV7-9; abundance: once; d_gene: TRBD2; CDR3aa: CASTPGSGGADEQFF; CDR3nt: TGTGCCAGCACCCCGGGGAGCGGGGGGGCGGATGAGCAGTTCTTC
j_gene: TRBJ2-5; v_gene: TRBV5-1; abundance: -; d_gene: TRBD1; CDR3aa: CASSRDRGAETQYF; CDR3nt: TGCGCCAGCAGCCGGGACAGGGGGGCAGAGACCCAGTACTTC
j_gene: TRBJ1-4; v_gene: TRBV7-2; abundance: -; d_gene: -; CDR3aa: CASSRSTEKLFF; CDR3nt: TGTGCCAGCAGCAGGTCTACCGAAAAACTGTTTTTT